These 12 T cell receptor beta chains share one sample of origin, sequenced in a study of blood T cell repertoires in COVID-19. Libraries were prepared by immunoSEQ multiplex PCR; TCRdb keeps only in-frame clonotypes and omits some of them. Among 250,000 to 400,000 clones listed, approximately 88% were seen once. Sequenced input: peripheral blood. The origin of the receptors is a woman aged 25 to 39 with COVID-19, enrolled during active disease.

This clone was seen a single time. The V and J genes are TRBV7-6 and TRBJ2-3, with 8 bases aligning to TRBD2. With 5 bases clipped from V and 1 base from J, the junction kept 8 bases outside the gene matches. The CDR3 loop spans 16 amino acids. Looked up from germline, CDR1 is SGHVS and CDR2 is FNYEAQ. The CDR3 loop reads CASSLRAGGGTDTQYF. CDR3 sequence (DNA): TGTGCCAGCAGCCTCAGGGCGGGGGGAGGCACAGATACGCAGTATTTT.

The chain employs TRBV7-9 and TRBJ2-7, with D perhaps matching TRBD2 (6 bases). Germline CDR1 reads SEHNR; CDR2 reads FQNEAQ (reference sequence). V lost 1 base and J 6 bases, leaving 16 bases between the germline ends. This CDR3 region has 15 residues. CDR3 amino acids: CASSLDGGLQGEQYV. The CDR3 DNA reads TGTGCCAGCAGCTTAGACGGAGGGTTGCAGGGCGAGCAGTACGTC.

The chain combines TRBV11-2 with TRBJ2-2, with 10 positions matching TRBD2. Germline CDR1 SGHAT, CDR2 FQNNGV. J was trimmed by 8 bases and V by 5 bases; bases with no gene match: 8. This CDR3 is 15 amino acids long. CDR3 amino acids: CASSLLAGVTGELFF. The CDR3 DNA sequence: TGTGCCAGCAGCCTCCTAGCGGGGGTAACTGGGGAGCTGTTTTTT.

V gene TRBV7-9 combines with J gene TRBJ1-2; tentative D call: TRBD1 (5 bases). This CDR3 has 18 residues. Germline V lookup: CDR1 SEHNR, CDR2 FQNEAQ (reference sequence). The V and J ends lost 3 bases and 2 bases respectively, with 22 bases between them. CDR3 DNA: TGTGCCAGCAGCTTTCATACTCCATCCATGACAGCCAACTATGGCTACACCTTC. Amino acid sequence: CASSFHTPSMTANYGYTF.

The V call is TRBV7-2, the J call TRBJ1-2, with D tentatively TRBD1 (5 bases). The CDR3 sequence is 14 residues long. CDR1 is SGHTA, CDR2 FQGNSA, per germline. Trimming removed 5 bases at V and 6 bases at J, with 16 bases between. CDR3 nucleotides: TGTGCCAGCAGCCGCCTCGGGGGGATAGATGGCTACACCTTC. This encodes CASSRLGGIDGYTF. Variable domain in full (rest from reference TRBV7-2 and TRBJ1-2): GAGVSQSPSNKVTEKGKDVELRCDPISGHTALYWYRQSLGQGLEFLIYFQGNSAPDKSGLPSDRFSAERTGGSVSTLTIQRTQQEDSAVYLCASSRLGGIDGYTFGSGTRLTVV.

The gene calls are TRBV28 and TRBJ2-2, with TRBD2 as a possible D gene (7 bases). Trimming removed 3 bases from V and 5 bases from J, with 19 bases in between. The CDR3 runs to 17 residues. The germline V gene encodes CDR1 MDHEN and CDR2 SYDVKM. Written as DNA, the CDR3 is TGTGCCAGCAGTTTCCCCTCTGCGGGGGCAAGAACCGGGGAGCTGTTTTTT. The encoded protein is CASSFPSAGARTGELFF.

This clone came up many times. The CDR3, as DNA: TGTGCCAGCAGCAGAGGAAACCCTTTCTTT. Amino acids: CASSRGNPFF. This chain connects TRBV21-1 to TRBJ1-1. TRBV21-1 is a recognized pseudogene. The length of the CDR3 is 10 residues.

The chain uses TRBV29-1 and TRBJ1-2; the match to TRBD1 covers 7 bases. The CDR3 is 14 residues long. The junction had 10 bases not matched to a gene; V was cut back by 5 bases and J by 4 bases. Germline V gene sequence: CDR1 SQVTM, CDR2 ANQGSEA. For the CDR3, the DNA is TGCAGCGTTCTAAACCCGGGACAGACCTATGGCTACACCTTC. Translated: CSVLNPGQTYGYTF.

The chain recombines TRBV28 with TRBJ1-2, with 7 bases lining up with TRBD1. There are 15 residues in the CDR3. The J segment lost 4 bases and the V segment lost 4 bases, leaving 9 bases of the junction unmatched. Germline V CDR1 and CDR2: MDHEN, SYDVKM. The CDR3 region has the DNA TGTGCCAGCAGTTCCCCCCCGACAGGGAGCTATGGCTACACCTTC. Amino acids: CASSSPPTGSYGYTF.

This chain uses TRBV5-4 with TRBJ1-4; 9 positions match TRBD1. The CDR3 is 17 amino acids. CDR1 is SGHNT, CDR2 YYREEE, per germline (reference sequence). V dropped 0 bases and J dropped 8; count of bases not matched to a gene: 11. The CDR3 loop reads CASSLAGGQGLGEKLFF. CDR3 nucleotide sequence: TGTGCCAGCAGCTTGGCCGGGGGACAGGGCCTCGGGGAAAAACTGTTTTTT. Supplemented by reference TRBV5-4 and TRBJ1-4, the full variable domain reads ETGVTQSPTHLIKTRGQQVTLRCSSQSGHNTVSWYQQALGQGPQFIFQYYREEENGRGNFPPRFSGLQFPNYSSELNVNALELDDSALYLCASSLAGGQGLGEKLFFGSGTQLSVL.

The chain carries TRBV19 and TRBJ2-7; 10 bases match TRBD1. Unmatched junction bases numbered 12, after V lost 7 bases and J lost 6 bases. The CDR3 is made up of 15 amino acids. CDR1 is LNHDA, CDR2 SQIVND, per germline (reference sequence). The CDR3 DNA follows: TGTGCCAGTACCGGAGGACAGGGGGATTTCGGCGAGCAGTACTTC. Its protein product is CASTGGQGDFGEQYF.

The chain is built from TRBV5-5 and TRBJ2-3; TRBD1 might be the D (6 bases). V was pared by 4 bases and J by 2 bases, with 17 bases between. The CDR3 contains 16 residues. Germline-derived CDR1 and CDR2 are SGHKS and YYEKEE (reference sequence). This CDR3 is CASSMDRPLITDTQYF. CDR3 DNA sequence: TGTGCCAGCAGCATGGACAGACCCCTTATCACAGATACGCAGTATTTT.